The T cell receptor (beta chain) under discussion was sequenced for a study of blood T cell repertoires in COVID-19. Looking at the study overall: PBMCs, B-cell-depleted T cells, or T cells were the source of the cDNA or gDNA that made up the material.

The assay was immunoSEQ multiplex PCR, and TCRdb's table has in-frame clones only and misses some. The sample has nearly 45,000 clones, approximately 87% seen once. V dropped 1 base and J dropped 0 bases, with 10 bases sitting between them. The CDR3 extends over 15 amino acids. Per the germline V gene, CDR1 is SQVTM and CDR2 is ANQGSEA. Followed longitudinally, the Seattle patients had been enrolled during active infection. This TCR was recovered from a man aged 35-49 years with COVID-19, enrolled during active disease. What was sequenced was peripheral blood. The chain recombines TRBV29-1 with TRBJ2-1, with D uncertain. CDR3 sequence: CSVEVTESSYNEQFF. In DNA, the CDR3 is TGCAGCGTTGAAGTAACAGAGAGCTCCTACAATGAGCAGTTCTTC.